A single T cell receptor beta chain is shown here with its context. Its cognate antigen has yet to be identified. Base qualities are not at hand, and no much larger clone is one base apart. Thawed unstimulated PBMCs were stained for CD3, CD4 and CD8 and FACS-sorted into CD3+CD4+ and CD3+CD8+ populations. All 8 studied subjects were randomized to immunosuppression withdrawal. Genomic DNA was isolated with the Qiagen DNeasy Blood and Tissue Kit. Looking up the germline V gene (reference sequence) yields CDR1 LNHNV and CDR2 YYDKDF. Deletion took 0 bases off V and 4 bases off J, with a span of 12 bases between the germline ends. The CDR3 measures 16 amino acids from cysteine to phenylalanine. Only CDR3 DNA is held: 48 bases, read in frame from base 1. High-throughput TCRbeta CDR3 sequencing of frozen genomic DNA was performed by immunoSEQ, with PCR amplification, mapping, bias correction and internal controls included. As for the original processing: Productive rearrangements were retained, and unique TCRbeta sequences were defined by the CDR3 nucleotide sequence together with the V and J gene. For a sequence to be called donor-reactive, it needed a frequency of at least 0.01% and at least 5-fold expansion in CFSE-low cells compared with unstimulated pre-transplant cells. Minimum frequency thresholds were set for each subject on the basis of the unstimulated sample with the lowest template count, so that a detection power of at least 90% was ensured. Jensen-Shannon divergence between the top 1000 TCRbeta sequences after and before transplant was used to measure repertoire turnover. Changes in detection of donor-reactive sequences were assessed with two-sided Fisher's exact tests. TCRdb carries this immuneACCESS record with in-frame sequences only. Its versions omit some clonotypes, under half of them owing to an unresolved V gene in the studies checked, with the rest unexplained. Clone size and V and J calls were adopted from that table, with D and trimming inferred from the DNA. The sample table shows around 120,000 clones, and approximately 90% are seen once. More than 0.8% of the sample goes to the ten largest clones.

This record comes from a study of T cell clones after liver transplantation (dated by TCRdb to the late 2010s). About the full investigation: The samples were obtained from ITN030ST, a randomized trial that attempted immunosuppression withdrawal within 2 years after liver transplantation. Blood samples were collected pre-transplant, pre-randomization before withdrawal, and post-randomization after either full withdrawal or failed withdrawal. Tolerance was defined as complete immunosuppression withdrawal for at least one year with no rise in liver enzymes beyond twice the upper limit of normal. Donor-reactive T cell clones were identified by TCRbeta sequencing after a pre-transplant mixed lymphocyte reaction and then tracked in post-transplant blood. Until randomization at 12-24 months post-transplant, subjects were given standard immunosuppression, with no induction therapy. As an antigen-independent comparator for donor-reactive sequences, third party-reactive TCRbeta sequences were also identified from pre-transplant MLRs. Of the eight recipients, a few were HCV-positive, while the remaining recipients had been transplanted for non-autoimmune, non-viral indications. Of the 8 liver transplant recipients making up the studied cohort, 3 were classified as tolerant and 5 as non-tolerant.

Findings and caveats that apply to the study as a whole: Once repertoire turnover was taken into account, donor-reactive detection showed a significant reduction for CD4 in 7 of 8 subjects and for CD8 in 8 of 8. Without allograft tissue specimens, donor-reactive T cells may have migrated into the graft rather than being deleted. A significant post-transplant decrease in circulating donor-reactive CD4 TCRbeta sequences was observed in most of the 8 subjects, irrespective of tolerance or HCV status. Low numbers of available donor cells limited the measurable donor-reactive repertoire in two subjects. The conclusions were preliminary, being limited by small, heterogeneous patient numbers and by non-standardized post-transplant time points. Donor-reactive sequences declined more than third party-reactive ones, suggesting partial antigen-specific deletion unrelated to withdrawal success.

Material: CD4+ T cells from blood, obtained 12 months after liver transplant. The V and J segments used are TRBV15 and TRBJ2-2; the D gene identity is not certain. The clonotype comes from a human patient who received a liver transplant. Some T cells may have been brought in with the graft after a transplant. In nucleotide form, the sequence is TGTGCCACCAGCAGAGATGGTTCATTTTCCACCGGGGAGCTGTTTTTT. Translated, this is CATSRDGSFSTGELFF.